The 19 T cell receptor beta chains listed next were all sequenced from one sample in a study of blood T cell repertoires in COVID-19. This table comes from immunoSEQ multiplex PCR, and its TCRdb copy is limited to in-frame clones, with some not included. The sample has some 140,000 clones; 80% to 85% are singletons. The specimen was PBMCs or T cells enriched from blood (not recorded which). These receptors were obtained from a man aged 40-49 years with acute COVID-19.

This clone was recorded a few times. CDR3 in amino acids: CASKGQGVGNTEAFF. The CDR3 region has the DNA TGTGCCAGTAAGGGACAGGGGGTAGGGAACACTGAAGCTTTCTTT. The chain has TRBV19 and TRBJ1-1; the match to TRBD1 covers 11 bases. The trim removed 7 bases at V and 1 base at J, leaving 5 bases unmatched. The CDR3 loop spans 15 amino acids. Germline V gene sequence: CDR1 LNHDA, CDR2 SQIVND (reference sequence).

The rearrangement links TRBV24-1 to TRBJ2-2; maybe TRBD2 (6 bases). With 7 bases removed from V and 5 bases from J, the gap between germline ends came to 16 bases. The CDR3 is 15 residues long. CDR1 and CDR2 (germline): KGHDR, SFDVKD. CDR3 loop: CATRSDGGGTGELFF. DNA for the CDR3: TGTGCCACCAGATCCGACGGGGGAGGAACCGGGGAGCTGTTTTTT.

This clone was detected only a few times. CDR3 region: CATSRGSQASNEQFF. The CDR3 nucleotides read TGTGCCACCAGCAGGGGTTCCCAAGCTAGCAATGAGCAGTTCTTC. The chain carries TRBV15 and TRBJ2-1; no clear D. Germline values: CDR1 LNHNV, CDR2 YYDKDF (reference sequence). Trimming pared 3 bases from V and 6 bases from J, leaving 15 bases between. CDR3 length: 15 residues.

The CDR3 sequence is CAWSPSSNSNQPQHF. The CDR3 bases are TGTGCCTGGTCCCCCTCGAGCAATAGCAATCAGCCCCAGCATTTT. This chain joins TRBV30 and TRBJ1-5; D unresolved. The CDR3 sequence is 15 residues long. Germline V CDR1 and CDR2: GTSNPN, SVGIG (reference sequence). V was shortened by 5 bases and J by 0 bases, with 14 bases between the two germline ends.

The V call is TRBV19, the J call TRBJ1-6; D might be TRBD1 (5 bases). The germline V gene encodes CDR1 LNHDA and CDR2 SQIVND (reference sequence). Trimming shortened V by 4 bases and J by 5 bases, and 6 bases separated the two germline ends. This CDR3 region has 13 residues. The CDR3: CASSTQDNSPLHF. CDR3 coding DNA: TGTGCCAGTAGTACACAGGATAATTCACCCCTCCACTTT.

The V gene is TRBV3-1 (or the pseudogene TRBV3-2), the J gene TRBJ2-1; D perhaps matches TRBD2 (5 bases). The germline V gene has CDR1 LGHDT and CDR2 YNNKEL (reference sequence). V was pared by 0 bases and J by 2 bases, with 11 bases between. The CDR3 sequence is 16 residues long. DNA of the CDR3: TGTGCCAGCAGCCAAGATTTATTCGGGACCTACAATGAGCAGTTCTTC. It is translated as CASSQDLFGTYNEQFF.

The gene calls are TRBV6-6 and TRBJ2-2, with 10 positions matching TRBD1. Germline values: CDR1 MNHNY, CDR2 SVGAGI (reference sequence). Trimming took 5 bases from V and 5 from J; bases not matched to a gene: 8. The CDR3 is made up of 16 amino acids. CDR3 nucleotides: TGTGCCAGCAGTGTCGTGGGGACAGGGGAAACCGGGGAGCTGTTTTTT. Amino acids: CASSVVGTGETGELFF.

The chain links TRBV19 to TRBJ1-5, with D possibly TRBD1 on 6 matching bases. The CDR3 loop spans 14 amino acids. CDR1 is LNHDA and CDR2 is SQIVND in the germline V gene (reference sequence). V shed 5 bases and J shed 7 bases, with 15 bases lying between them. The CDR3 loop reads CASSANRVRQPQHF. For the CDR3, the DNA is TGTGCCAGTAGTGCGAACAGGGTTCGGCAGCCCCAGCATTTT.

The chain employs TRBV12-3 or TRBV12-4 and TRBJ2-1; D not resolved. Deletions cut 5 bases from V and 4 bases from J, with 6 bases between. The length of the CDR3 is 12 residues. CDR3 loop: CASSLVYNEQFF. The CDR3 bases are TGTGCCAGCAGTCTCGTTTACAATGAGCAGTTCTTC.

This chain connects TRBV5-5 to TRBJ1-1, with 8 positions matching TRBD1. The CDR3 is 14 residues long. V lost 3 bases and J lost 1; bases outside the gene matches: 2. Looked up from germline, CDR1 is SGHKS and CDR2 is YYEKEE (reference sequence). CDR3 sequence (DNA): TGTGCCAGCAGCTGGGGACAGGCGAACACTGAAGCTTTCTTT. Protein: CASSWGQANTEAFF.

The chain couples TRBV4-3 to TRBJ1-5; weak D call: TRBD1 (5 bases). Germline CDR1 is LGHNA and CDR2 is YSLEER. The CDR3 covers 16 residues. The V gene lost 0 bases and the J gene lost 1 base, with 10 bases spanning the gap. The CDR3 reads CASSQDRVGSNQPQHF. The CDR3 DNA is TGCGCCAGCAGCCAAGACAGGGTGGGAAGCAATCAGCCCCAGCATTTT.

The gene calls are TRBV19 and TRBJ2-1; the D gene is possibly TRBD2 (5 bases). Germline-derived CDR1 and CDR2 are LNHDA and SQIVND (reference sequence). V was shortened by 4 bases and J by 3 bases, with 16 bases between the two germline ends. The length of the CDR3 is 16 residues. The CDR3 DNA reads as TGTGCCAGTAGTAAGGGCGGGCAGGTAGGCTACAATGAGCAGTTCTTC. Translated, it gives CASSKGGQVGYNEQFF.

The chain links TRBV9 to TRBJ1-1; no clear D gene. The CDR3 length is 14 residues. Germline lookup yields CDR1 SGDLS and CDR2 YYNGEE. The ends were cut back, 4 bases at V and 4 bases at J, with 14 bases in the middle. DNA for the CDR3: TGTGCCAGCAGCCGACTTCTGGGAGGCACTGAAGCTTTCTTT. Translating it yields CASSRLLGGTEAFF.

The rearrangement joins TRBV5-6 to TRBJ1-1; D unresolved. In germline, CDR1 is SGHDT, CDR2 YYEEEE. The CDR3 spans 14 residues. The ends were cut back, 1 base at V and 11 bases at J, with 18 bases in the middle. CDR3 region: CASSLMRGAEVAFF. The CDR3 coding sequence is TGTGCCAGCAGCTTGATGAGAGGTGCTGAGGTGGCTTTCTTT.

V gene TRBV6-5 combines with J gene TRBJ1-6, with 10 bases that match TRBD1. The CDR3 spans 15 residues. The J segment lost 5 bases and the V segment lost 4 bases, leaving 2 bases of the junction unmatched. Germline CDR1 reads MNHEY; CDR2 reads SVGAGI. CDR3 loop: CASSFGTGDNSPLHF. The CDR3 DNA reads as TGTGCCAGCAGTTTCGGGACAGGGGATAATTCACCCCTCCACTTT.

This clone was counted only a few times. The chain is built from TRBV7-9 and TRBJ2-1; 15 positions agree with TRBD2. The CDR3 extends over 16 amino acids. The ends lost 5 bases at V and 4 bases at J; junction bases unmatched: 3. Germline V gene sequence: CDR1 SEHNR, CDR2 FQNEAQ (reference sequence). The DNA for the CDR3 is TGTGCCAGCAGCGGACTAGCGGGAGGGGGATACAATGAGCAGTTCTTC. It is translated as CASSGLAGGGYNEQFF.

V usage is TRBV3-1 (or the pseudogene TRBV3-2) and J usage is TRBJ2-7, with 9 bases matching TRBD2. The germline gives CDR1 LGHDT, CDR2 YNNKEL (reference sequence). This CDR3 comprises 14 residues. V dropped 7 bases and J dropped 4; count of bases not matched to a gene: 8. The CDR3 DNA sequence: TGTGCCAGCACCCGAGCGGGGGGCCCATACGAGCAGTACTTC. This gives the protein CASTRAGGPYEQYF.

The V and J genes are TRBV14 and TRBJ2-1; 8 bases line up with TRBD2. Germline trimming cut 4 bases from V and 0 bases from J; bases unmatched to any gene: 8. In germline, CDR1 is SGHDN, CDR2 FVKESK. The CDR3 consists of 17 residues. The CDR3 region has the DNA TGTGCCAGCAGCCCGCTCAGCGGGGGCAGCTCCTACAATGAGCAGTTCTTC. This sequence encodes CASSPLSGGSSYNEQFF.

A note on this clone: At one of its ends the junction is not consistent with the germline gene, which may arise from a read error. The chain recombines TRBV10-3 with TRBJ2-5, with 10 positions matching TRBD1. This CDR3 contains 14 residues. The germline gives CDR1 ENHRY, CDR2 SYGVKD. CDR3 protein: CAINEGQGQETQYF. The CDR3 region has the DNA TGTGCCATCAATGAGGGACAGGGGCAAGAGACCCAGTACTTC.